The following is a T cell receptor beta chain sequence with its context. Its antigen is undetermined. The source of the sample is a study of blood T cells in healthy people across ages. General study findings and limits: Long-lived donors carried more naive CD4+ cells and greater diversity than aged donors.

A second PCR, run for about 7 to 12 cycles, used a sample-barcoded 5' primer plus a J-beta primer mix. The template-switch adaptor was a 5' adaptor with 12 random nucleotides. It tagged each cDNA molecule. TCRdb fed the 5' RACE reads into MiXCR, producing one record per CDR3 protein. The sample lists 650,000 to 800,000 distinct CDR3 sequences, roughly 44% occurring once. No fewer than 6 million PBMCs went into each sample. Sample: blood. The sequence derives from a man in his sixties in good health.

This CDR3 reads CSLVAVYNEQFF. The CDR3 region has the DNA TGCAGTCTAGTGGCTGTATACAATGAGCAGTTCTTC. The chain carries TRBV20-1 and TRBJ2-1; no clear D. From germline, CDR1 is DFQATT and CDR2 SNEGSKA (reference sequence). The CDR3 runs to 12 residues. The V gene lost 8 bases and the J gene lost 4 bases, with 12 bases spanning the gap.